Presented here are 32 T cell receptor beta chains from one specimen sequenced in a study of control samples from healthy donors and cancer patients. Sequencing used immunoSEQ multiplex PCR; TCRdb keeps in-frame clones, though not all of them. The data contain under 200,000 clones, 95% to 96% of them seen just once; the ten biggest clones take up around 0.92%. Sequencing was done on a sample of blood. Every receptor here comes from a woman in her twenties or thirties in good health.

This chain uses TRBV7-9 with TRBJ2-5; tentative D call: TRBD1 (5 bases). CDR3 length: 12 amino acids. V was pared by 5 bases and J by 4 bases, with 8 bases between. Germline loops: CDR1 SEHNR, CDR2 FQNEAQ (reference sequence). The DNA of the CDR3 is TGTGCCAGCAGCCGACAGTTAGAGACCCAGTACTTC. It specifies CASSRQLETQYF.

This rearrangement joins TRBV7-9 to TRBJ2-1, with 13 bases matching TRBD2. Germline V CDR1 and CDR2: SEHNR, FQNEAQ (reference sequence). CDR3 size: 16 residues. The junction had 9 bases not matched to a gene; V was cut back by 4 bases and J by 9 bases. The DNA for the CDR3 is TGTGCCAGCAGCTCGCAACTAGCGGGGGGGCCTGGTGAGCAGTTCTTC. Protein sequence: CASSSQLAGGPGEQFF.

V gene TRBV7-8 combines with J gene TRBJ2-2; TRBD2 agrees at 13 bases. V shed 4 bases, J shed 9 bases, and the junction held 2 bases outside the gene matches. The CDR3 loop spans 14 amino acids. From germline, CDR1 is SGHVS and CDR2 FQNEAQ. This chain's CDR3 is CASSWGLAGWELFF. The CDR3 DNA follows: TGTGCCAGCAGCTGGGGACTAGCGGGGTGGGAGCTGTTTTTT.

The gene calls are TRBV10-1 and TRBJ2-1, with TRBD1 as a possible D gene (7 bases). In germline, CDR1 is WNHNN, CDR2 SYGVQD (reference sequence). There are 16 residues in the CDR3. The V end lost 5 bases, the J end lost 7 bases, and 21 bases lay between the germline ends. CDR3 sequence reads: CASSNSGGPYRNEQFF. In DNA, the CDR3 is TGCGCCAGCAGTAATTCAGGGGGGCCTTATAGAAATGAGCAGTTCTTC.

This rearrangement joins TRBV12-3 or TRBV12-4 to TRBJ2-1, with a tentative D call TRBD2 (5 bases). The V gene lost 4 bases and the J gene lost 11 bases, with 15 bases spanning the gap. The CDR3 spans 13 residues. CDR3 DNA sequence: TGTGCCAGCAGTTCAGGAACGGGAATCAAGCAGTTCTTC. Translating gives CASSSGTGIKQFF.

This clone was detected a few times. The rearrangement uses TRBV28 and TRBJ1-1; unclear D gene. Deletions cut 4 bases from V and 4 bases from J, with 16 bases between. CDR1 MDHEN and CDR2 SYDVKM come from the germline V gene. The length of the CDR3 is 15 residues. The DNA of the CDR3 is TGTGCCAGCAGTTCGCAACGAAATGGGTTCACTGAAGCTTTCTTT. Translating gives CASSSQRNGFTEAFF.

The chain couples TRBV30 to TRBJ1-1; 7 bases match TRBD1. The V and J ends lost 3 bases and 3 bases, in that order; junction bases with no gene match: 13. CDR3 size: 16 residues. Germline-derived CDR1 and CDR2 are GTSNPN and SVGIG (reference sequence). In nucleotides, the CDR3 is TGTGCCTGGAGAGGGGGCCCGACAGGGACGGACACTGAAGCTTTCTTT. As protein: CAWRGGPTGTDTEAFF.

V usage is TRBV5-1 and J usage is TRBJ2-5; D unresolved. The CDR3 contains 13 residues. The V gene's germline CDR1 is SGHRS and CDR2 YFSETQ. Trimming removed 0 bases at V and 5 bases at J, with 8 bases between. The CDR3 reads CASSLEGLETQYF. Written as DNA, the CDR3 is TGCGCCAGCAGCTTGGAAGGGCTGGAGACCCAGTACTTC.

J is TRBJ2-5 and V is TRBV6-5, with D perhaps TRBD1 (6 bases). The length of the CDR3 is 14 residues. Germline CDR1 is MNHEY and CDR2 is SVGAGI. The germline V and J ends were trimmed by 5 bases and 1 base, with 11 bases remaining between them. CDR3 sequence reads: CASSQTGFQETQYF. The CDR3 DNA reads TGTGCCAGCAGTCAGACAGGCTTCCAAGAGACCCAGTACTTC.

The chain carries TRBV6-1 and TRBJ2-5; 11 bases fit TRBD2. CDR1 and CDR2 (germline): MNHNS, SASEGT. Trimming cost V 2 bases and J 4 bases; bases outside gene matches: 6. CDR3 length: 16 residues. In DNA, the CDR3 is TGTGCCAGCAGTGAACCCCTAGCGGGGGGTGGAGAGACCCAGTACTTC. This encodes CASSEPLAGGGETQYF.

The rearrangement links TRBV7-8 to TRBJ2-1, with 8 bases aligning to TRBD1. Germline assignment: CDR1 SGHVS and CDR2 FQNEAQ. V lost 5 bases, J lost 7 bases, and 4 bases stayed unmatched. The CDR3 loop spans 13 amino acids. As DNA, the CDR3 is TGTGCCAGCAGCGTGGGACAGGCGAATGAGCAGTTCTTC. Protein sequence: CASSVGQANEQFF.

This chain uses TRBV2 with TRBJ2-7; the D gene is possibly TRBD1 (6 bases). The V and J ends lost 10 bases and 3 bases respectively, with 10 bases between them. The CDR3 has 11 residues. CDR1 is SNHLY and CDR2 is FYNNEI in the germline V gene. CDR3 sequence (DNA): TGTGCCAAGGGACACTTCTACGAGCAGTACTTC. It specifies CAKGHFYEQYF.

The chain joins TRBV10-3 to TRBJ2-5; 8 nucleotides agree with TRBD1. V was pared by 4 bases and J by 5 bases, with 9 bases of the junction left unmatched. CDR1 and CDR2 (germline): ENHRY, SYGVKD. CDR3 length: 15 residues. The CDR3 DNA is TGTGCCATCAGTGGGGGACAGGACTCCAGGGAGACCCAGTACTTC. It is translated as CAISGGQDSRETQYF.

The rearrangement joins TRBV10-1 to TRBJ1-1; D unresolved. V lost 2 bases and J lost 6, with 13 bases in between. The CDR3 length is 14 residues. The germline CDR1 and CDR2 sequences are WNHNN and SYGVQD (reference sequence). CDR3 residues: CASSETLENAEAFF. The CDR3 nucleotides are TGCGCCAGCAGTGAGACTCTTGAAAACGCTGAAGCTTTCTTT.

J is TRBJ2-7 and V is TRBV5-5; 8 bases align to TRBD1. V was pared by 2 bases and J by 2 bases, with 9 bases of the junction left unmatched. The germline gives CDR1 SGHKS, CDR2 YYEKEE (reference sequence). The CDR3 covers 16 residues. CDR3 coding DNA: TGTGCCAGCAGCTTCCCCTCTTGGACAGGGACCTACGAGCAGTACTTC. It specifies CASSFPSWTGTYEQYF.

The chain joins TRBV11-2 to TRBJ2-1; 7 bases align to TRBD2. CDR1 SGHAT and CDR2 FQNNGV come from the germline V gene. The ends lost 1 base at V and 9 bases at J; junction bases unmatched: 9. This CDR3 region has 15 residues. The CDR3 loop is CASSLGGGRAFEQFF. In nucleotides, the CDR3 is TGTGCCAGCAGCTTAGGGGGTGGGAGGGCCTTTGAGCAGTTCTTC.

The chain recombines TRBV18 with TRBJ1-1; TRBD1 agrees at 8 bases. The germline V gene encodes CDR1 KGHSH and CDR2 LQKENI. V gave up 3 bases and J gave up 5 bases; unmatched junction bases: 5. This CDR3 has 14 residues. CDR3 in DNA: TGTGCCAGCTCACCGCCAGGACAGGGTACTGAAGCTTTCTTT. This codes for CASSPPGQGTEAFF.

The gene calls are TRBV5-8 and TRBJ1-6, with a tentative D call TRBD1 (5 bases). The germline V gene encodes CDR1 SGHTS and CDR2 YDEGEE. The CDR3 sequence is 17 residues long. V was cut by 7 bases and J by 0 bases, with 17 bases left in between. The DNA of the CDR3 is TGTGCCAGCGGCGGTAACGGGACGAGCTCCTATAATTCACCCCTCCACTTT. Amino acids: CASGGNGTSSYNSPLHF.

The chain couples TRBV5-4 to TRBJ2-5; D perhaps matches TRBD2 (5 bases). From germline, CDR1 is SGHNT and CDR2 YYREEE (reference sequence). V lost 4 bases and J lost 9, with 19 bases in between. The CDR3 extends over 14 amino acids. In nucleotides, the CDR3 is TGTGCCAGCAGCGAGAGGGAGACGGATGTGGCCCAGTACTTC. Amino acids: CASSERETDVAQYF.

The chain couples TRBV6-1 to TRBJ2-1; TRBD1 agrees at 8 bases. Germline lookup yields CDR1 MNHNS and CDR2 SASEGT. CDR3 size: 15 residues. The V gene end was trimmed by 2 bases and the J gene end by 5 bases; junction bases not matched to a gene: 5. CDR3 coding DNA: TGTGCCAGCAGTGAAAGACAGGGGATTAACAATGAGCAGTTCTTC. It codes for CASSERQGINNEQFF.

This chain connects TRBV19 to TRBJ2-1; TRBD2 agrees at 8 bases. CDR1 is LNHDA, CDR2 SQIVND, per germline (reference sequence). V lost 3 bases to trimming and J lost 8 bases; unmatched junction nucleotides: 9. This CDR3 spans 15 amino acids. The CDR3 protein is CASSISAGAGDEQFF. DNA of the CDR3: TGTGCCAGTAGTATCTCAGCGGGGGCGGGGGATGAGCAGTTCTTC.

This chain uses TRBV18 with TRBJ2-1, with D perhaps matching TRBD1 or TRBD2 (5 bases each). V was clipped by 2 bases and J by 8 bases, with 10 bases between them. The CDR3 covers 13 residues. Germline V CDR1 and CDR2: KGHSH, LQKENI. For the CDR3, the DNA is TGTGCCAGCTCACCATTTGTGGGGGATGAGCAGTTCTTC. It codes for CASSPFVGDEQFF.

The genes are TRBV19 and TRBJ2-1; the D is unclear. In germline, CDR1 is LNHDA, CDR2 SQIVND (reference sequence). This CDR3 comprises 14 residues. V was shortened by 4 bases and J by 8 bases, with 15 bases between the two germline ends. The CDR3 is CASSTSPMAYEQFF. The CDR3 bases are TGTGCCAGTAGTACTTCCCCCATGGCCTATGAGCAGTTCTTC.

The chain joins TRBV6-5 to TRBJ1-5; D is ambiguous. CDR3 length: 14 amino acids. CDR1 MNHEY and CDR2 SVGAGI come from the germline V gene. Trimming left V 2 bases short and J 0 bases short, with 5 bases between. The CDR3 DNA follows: TGTGCCAGCAGTTACACGTATAGCAATCAGCCCCAGCATTTT. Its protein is CASSYTYSNQPQHF.

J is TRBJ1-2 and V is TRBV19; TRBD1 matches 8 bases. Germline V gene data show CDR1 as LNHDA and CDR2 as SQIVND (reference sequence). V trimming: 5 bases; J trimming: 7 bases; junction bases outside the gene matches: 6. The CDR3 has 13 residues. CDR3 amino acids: CASSPRDRLGYTF. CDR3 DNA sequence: TGTGCCAGTAGTCCGCGGGACAGGCTTGGCTACACCTTC.

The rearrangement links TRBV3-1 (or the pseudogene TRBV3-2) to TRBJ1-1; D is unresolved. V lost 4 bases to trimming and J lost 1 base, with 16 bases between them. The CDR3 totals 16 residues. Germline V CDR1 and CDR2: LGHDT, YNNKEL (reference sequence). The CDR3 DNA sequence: TGTGCCAGCAGCCCCACATCGTCGGGATCGAACACTGAAGCTTTCTTT. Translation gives CASSPTSSGSNTEAFF.

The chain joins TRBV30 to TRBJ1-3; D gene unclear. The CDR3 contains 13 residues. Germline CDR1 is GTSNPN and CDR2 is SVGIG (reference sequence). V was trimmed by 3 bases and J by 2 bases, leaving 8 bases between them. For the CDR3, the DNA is TGTGCCTGGAGACTGCGTCCTGGAAACACCATATATTTT. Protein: CAWRLRPGNTIYF.

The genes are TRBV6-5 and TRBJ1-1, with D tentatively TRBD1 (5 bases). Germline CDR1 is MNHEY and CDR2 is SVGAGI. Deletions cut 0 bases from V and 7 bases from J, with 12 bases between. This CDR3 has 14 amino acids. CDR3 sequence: CASSYSRRGGEAFF. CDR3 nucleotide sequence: TGTGCCAGCAGTTACTCGAGGAGGGGAGGTGAAGCTTTCTTT.

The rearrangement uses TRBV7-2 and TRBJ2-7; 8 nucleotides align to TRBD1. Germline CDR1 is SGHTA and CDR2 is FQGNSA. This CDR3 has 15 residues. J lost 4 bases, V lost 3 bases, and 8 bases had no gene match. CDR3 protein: CASSFTGTGPYEQYF. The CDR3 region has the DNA TGTGCCAGCAGCTTTACCGGGACAGGACCTTACGAGCAGTACTTC.

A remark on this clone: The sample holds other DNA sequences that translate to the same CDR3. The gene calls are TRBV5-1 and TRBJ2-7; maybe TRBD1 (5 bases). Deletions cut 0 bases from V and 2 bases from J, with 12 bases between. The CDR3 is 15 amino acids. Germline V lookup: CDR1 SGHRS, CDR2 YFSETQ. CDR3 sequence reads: CASSLVAGSTYEQYF. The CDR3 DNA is TGCGCCAGCAGCTTGGTTGCAGGGTCGACCTACGAGCAGTACTTC.

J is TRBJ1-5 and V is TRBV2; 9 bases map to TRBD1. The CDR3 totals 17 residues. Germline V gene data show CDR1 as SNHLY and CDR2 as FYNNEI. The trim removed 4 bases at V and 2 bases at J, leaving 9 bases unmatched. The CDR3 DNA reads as TGTGCCAGCAGTGGGGACAGGGAGGGGGTCGGCAATCAGCCCCAGCATTTT. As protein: CASSGDREGVGNQPQHF.

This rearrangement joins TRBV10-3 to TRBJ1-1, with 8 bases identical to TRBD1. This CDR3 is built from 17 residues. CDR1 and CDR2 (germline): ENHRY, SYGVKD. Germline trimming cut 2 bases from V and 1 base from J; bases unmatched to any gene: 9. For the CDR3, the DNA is TGTGCCATCAGTGAGCGAGGACAGGGTGTGGGGAACACTGAAGCTTTCTTT. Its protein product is CAISERGQGVGNTEAFF.